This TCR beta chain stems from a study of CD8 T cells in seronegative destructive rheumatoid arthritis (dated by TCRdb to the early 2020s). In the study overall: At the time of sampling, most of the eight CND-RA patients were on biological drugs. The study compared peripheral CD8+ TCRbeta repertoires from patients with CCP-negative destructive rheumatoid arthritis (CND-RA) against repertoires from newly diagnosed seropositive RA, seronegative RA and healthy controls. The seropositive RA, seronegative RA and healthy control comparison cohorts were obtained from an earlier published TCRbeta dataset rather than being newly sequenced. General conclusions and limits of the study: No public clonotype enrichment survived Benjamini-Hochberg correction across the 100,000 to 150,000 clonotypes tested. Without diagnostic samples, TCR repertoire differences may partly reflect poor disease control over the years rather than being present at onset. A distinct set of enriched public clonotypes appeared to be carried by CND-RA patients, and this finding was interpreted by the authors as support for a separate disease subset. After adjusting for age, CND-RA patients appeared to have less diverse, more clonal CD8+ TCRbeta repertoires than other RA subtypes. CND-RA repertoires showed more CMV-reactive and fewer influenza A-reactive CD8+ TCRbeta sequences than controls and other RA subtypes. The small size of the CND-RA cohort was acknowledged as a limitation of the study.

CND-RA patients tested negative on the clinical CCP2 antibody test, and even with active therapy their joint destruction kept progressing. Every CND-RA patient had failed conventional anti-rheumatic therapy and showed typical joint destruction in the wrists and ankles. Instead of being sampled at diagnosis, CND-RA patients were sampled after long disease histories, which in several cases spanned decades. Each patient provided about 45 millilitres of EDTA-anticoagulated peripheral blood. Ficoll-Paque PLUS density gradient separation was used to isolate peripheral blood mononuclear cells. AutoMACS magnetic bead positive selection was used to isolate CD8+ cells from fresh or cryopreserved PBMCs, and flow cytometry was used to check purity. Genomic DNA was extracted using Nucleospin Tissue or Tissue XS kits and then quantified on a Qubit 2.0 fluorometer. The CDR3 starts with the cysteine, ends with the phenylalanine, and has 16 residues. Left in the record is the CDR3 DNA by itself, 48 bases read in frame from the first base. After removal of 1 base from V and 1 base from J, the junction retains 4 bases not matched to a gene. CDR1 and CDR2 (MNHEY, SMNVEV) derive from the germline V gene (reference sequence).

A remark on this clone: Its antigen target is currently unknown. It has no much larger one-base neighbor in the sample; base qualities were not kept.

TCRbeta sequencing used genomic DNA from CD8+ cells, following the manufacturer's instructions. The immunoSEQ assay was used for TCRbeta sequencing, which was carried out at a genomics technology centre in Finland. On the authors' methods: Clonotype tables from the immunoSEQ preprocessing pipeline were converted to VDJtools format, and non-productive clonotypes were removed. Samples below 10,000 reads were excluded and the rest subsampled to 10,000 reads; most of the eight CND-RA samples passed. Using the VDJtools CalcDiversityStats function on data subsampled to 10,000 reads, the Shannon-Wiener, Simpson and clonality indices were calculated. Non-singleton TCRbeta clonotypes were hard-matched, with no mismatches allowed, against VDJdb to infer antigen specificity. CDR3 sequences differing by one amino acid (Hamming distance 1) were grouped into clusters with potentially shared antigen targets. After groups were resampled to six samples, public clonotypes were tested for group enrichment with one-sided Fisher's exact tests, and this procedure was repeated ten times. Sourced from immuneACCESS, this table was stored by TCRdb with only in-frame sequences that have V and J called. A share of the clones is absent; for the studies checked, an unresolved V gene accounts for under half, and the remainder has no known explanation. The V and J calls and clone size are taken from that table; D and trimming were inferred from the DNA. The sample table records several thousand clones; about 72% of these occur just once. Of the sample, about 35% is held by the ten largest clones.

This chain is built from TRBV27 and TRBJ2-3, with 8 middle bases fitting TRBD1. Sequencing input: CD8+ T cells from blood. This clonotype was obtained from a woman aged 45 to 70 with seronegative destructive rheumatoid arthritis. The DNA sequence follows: TGTGCCAGCAGTTTATGGGCGGGACAGGGCACAGATACGCAGTATTTT. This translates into CASSLWAGQGTDTQYF.